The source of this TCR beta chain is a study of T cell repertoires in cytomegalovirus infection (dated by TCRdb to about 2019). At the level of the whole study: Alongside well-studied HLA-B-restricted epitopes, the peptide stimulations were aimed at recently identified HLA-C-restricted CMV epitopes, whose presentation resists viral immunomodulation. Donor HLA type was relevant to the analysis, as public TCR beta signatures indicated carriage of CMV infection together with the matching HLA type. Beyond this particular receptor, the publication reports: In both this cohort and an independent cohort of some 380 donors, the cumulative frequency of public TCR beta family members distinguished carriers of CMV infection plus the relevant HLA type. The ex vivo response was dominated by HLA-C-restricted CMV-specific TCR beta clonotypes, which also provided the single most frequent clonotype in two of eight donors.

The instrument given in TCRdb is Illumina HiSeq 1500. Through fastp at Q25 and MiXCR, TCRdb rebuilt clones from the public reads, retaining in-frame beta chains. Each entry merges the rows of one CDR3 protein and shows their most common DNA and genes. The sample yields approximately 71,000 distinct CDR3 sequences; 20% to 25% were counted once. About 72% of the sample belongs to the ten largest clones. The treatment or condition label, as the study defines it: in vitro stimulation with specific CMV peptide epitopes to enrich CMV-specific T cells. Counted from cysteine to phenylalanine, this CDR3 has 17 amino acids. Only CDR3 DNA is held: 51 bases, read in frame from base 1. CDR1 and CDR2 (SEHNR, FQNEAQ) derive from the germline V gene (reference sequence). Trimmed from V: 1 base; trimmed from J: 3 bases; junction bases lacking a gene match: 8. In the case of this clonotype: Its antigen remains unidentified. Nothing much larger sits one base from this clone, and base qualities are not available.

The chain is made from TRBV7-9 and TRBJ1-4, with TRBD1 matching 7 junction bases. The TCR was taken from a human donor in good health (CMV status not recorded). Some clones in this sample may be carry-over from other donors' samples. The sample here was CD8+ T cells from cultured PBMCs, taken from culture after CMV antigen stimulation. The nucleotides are TGTGCCAGCAGCTTAGGAACAGGGGAGGGACCTAATGAAAAACTGTTTTTT. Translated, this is CASSLGTGEGPNEKLFF.